The entry below gives a single T cell receptor (beta chain) sequence along with its context. This clonotype was observed a handful of times. Its specific antigen is unknown. Base qualities are not provided; no much larger clone lies one nucleotide away. Sample time point, as interpreted from the label and publication: newly diagnosed GD, antithyroid drugs for less than 3 months. For both TCR sequencing and RNA sequencing, RNA was extracted from PBMCs in TRIzol. The diagnosis of Graves' disease was made according to American Thyroid Association guidelines. The patients came from an endocrinology department in Xi'an, China. Each patient gave around 9 milliliters of peripheral blood, collected in an EDTA anticoagulant tube. Ficoll Paque Plus density gradient separation was used to isolate PBMCs, and no further T cell sorting was performed. An Agilent 2100 Bioanalyzer and agarose gel were used to check RNA quality, and a NanoDrop 2000 was used to measure RNA concentration.

The library was made by multiplex PCR. The sequencing machine was an Illumina HiSeq 4000. TCR beta libraries were built with iRepertoire HTBI primers and Arm-PCR amplification of CDR3 regions. Gel purification was performed on PCR products prior to sequencing. Processing in the source paper ran as follows. Gene usage analysis of CDR3 amino acid clonotypes relied on the 55 to 80 TRBV and 15 or so TRBJ segments identified across samples. Filtered high-quality paired reads were merged into contigs using COPE and FqMerger. BLAST was used to align contigs to the IMGT TRBV, TRBD and TRBJ reference genes, and CDR3 was defined following IMGT. Any clonotype with a frequency above 0.1% was classified as a highly expanded clone. Shannon entropy served as the measure of repertoire diversity, while the Gini coefficient captured V-J evenness. Public clonotypes were defined as clonotypes shared by more than one individual. Through fastp at Q25 and MiXCR, TCRdb rebuilt clones from the public reads, retaining in-frame beta chains. Rows with a matching CDR3 protein are joined into one entry that keeps the most common DNA and genes. The V and J calls were determined by TCRdb, not by the authors. The sample yields approximately 540,000 distinct CDR3 sequences; approximately 12% were counted once. The leading ten clones occupy 8% to 10% of the sample.

This record belongs to a study of regulatory T cells in long-lasting Graves disease (dated by TCRdb to the early 2020s). About the investigation overall: Newly diagnosed Graves' disease patients had taken antithyroid drugs for less than 3 months. A total of about 35 samples underwent TCR sequencing, from some 13 patients with persistent Graves' disease and some 20 patients with newly diagnosed Graves' disease. The study was conducted in China and was registered as a clinical trial. This study used TCR sequencing and RNA sequencing of peripheral blood to compare persistent Graves' disease patients against newly diagnosed Graves' disease patients.

Here is what the overall study found, with its caveats: Compared with newly diagnosed patients, patients with persistent Graves' disease had lower TCR Shannon entropy and fewer highly expanded clones, which suggests clonal expansion. The authors acknowledged the small sample size as a limitation that may reduce accuracy. Sequencing and analysis were restricted to the TCR beta chain. Peripheral blood alone was examined, since thyroid tissue, which constituted the primary lesion, could not be accessed. Patients with persistent disease shared more public clonotypes (around 2,700) than newly diagnosed patients did (about 970). Preferential use of TRBV28, TRBJ1-2 and TRBJ2-5 was observed in persistent disease, whereas TRBV20-1 and TRBJ2-1 were favored in newly diagnosed disease.

Cut back by 4 bases and 0 bases, the V and J ends lie 12 bases apart. Via the germline V gene (reference sequence), CDR1 is LNHDA and CDR2 SQIVND. The CDR3 runs 16 residues from the cysteine to the phenylalanine. Kept here is only the CDR3 DNA, which spans 48 bases and is read in frame from base 1. This sample also belongs to another study, concerning T cells in Graves' hyperthyroidism and ophthalmopathy. Reported in the second study: Graves' hyperthyroidism was defined as stable when no progression to ophthalmopathy occurred over 18 months of follow-up. Hyperthyroidism patients were newly diagnosed, had a disease duration of under 2 months, and were aged 18 to 65 years. Any patient with an uncontrolled infection, another autoimmune disease, pregnancy or lactation was excluded. Diagnoses relied on clinical symptoms, serum thyroxine and TRAb, thyroid ultrasound and orbital computed tomography. The first round of RT-PCR for the TCR CDR3 was performed with the HTBI primer set and the Qiagen OneStep RT-PCR kit. Blood samples also contained most of the expanded thyroid clonotypes (frequency above 0.001), which suggests that blood repertoires may reflect thyroid immune responses. A 13 V-J signature model separated ophthalmopathy from stable hyperthyroidism, with around 88% sensitivity and about 81% specificity in cross-validation and 80%/75% in testing. In validation, the model predicted progression to ophthalmopathy a median of about 6.8 months before onset, with roughly 70% sensitivity and about 72% specificity. TCR V-J signatures able to tell the groups apart were searched for in a discovery cohort of more than 90 patients, of whom more than 40 had Graves' ophthalmopathy and roughly 58 had stable Graves' hyperthyroidism. Whether ophthalmopathy could be predicted prospectively was tested in an independent validation cohort made up of about 18 hyperthyroidism patients plus 17 patients who later progressed to ophthalmopathy. The 80 to 100 discovery patients were randomly divided into training and test sets at a 7:3 ratio. The study also compared thyroid tissue and blood T-cell repertoires from 5 to 7 Graves' hyperthyroidism patients. After sampling, hyperthyroidism patients received methimazole starting at 30 mg daily, and ophthalmopathy patients received high-dose intravenous methylprednisolone. A second multiplex PCR round built the libraries, followed by size selection and purification. Libraries were sequenced paired-end with 100 bp reads on an Illumina HiSeq2000. SOAPnuke was used to process the raw data, removing reads that contained adapters or uncalled bases, had a mean Phred below 15, or lacked an exact match to the constant primer or identifier. COPE v1.2.5 was used to merge the high-quality paired reads, and each unique nucleotide sequence was defined as a clonotype. MiTCR v1.1 was used to align clonotypes to the IMGT TRBV, TRBD and TRBJ reference segments. The analysis was restricted to V-J combinations with a frequency above 0.0001, which together covered approximately 99% of the repertoires. A TCS score was defined as the ratio between F50 (clonal expansion) and ExV (chaos), using BLOSUM62-based TCRdist between CDR3 peptides within each V-J. Welch's t-statistics and random forest reduced around 510 V-J features to 10 to 15, which were used in a naive Bayes classifier (R e1071). Sample size was not statistically predetermined, and investigators were not blinded to group allocation. According to the paper, TCR Vbeta CDR3 sequencing was carried out on 135 peripheral blood samples, which came from 40 to 45 ophthalmopathy, about 75 hyperthyroidism and approximately 17 progressor patients.

The sample consisted of peripheral blood mononuclear cells (PBMCs), taken at new diagnosis, from a patient treated with antithyroid drugs. The chain is made from TRBV19 and TRBJ1-4, with a tentative D gene TRBD1 over 5 matching bases. This receptor was identified in a woman in her thirties with Graves disease. Donor details come from another sample of the same person, matched by shared clones. CDR3 sequence: CASSTSRQSTNEKLFF. The DNA reads TGTGCCAGTAGTACTTCACGACAGTCAACTAATGAAAAACTGTTTTTT. The CDR3, completed at both ends by the reference TRBV19 and TRBJ1-4 genes, gives the full variable domain DGGITQSPKYLFRKEGQNVTLSCEQNLNHDAMYWYRQDPGQGLRLIYYSQIVNDFQKGDIAEGYSVSREKKESFPLTVTSAQKNPTAFYLCASSTSRQSTNEKLFFGSGTQLSVL.